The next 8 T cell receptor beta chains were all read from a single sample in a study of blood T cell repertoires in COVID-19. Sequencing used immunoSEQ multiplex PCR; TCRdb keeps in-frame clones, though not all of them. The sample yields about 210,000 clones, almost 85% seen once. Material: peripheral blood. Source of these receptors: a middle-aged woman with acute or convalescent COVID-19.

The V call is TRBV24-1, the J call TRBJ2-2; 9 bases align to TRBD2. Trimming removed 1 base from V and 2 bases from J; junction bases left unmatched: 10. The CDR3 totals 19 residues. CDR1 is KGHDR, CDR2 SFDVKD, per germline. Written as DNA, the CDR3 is TGTGCCACCAGTGATTTTCCCCAGGGTCTAGCGGGAAACACCGGGGAGCTGTTTTTT. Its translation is CATSDFPQGLAGNTGELFF.

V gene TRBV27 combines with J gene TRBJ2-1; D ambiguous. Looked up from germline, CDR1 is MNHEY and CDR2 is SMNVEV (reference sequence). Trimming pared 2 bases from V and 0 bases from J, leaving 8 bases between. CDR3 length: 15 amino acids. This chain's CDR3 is CASSLLGRSYNEQFF. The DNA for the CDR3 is TGTGCCAGCAGTTTACTGGGCCGCTCCTACAATGAGCAGTTCTTC.

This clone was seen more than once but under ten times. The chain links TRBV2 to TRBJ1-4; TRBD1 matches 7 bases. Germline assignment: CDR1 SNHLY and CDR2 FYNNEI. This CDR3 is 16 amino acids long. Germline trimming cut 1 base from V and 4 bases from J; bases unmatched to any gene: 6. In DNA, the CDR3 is TGTGCCAGCAGTGAAGGGGGACAGACGCGTAATGAAAAACTGTTTTTT. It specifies CASSEGGQTRNEKLFF.

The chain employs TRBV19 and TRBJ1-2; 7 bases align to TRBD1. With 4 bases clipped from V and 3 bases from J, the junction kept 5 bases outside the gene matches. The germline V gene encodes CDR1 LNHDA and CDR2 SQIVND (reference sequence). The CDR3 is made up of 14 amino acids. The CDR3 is CASSTGTGDYGYTF. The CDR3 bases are TGTGCCAGTAGTACGGGAACAGGGGACTATGGCTACACCTTC.

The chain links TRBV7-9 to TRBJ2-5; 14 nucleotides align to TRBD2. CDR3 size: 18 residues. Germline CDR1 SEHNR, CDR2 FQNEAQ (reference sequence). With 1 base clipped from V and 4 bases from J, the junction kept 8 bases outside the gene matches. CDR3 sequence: CASSLDSLTSGRGETQYF. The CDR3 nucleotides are TGTGCCAGCAGCTTAGATTCGTTGACTAGCGGGAGGGGAGAGACCCAGTACTTC. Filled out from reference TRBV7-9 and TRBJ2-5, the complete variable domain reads DTGVSQNPRHKITKRGQNVTFRCDPISEHNRLYWYRQTLGQGPEFLTYFQNEAQLEKSRLLSDRFSAERPKGSFSTLEIQRTEQGDSAMYLCASSLDSLTSGRGETQYFGPGTRLLVL.

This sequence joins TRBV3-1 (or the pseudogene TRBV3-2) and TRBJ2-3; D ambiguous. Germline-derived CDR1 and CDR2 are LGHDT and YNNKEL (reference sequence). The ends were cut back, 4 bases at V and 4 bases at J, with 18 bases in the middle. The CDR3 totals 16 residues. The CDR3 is CASSPRDSHAPDTQYF. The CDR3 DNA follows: TGTGCCAGCAGCCCCCGCGACTCACACGCACCAGATACGCAGTATTTT.

CDR3 amino acids: CASRMTGAENTIYF. The CDR3 bases are TGCGCCAGCAGGATGACAGGGGCGGAAAACACCATATATTTT. The chain links TRBV5-1 to TRBJ1-3; 8 bases match TRBD1. V shed 5 bases and J 6 bases; nucleotides not matched to a gene: 7. The CDR3 is 14 residues long. The germline V gene encodes CDR1 SGHRS and CDR2 YFSETQ.

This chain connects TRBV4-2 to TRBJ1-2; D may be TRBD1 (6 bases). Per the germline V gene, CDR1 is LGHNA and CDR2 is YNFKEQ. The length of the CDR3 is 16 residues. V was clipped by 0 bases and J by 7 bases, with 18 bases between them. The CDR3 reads CASSQEGTGVRGGYTF. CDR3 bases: TGTGCCAGCAGCCAAGAGGGAACCGGGGTCAGGGGTGGCTACACCTTC.